This T cell receptor (beta chain) was sequenced during a study of T cell responses to AZD1222 COVID-19 vaccine. Clones were read by immunoSEQ multiplex PCR, and TCRdb kept only the in-frame ones, dropping some. The data show about 110,000 clones, with around 87% seen just once and 4.4% held by the top ten. The CDR3 length is 15 residues. Germline V gene lookup returns CDR1 SGHTA and CDR2 FQGTGA. The V end lost 2 bases, the J end lost 6 bases, and 14 bases lay between the germline ends. The sample consisted of peripheral blood, taken 28 days after the second AZD1222 dose. This receptor was taken from an adult who received the AZD1222 COVID-19 vaccine. The V call is TRBV7-3, the J call TRBJ2-1; tentative D call: TRBD2 (6 bases). The CDR3 spells CASSLRAGSGNEQFF. The CDR3 DNA is TGTGCCAGCAGCTTACGGGCGGGATCAGGCAATGAGCAGTTCTTC.